This T cell receptor (beta chain) was recovered during a study of memory CD4+ T cells and cytomegalovirus serostatus (dated by TCRdb to the late 2010s). Concerning the study at large: The cohort included around 35 healthy adults from Belgium, of whom 9 were CMV seropositive and approximately 24 were CMV seronegative. To replicate a published TCR-based CMV serostatus classifier, the researchers sequenced the CD4+ memory TCRbeta repertoires of a Belgian cohort whose cytomegalovirus serostatus was known.

The CDR3 sequence holds 14 residues, the cysteine and phenylalanine included. Only the CDR3 region is kept as DNA, spanning 42 bases read in frame from base 1. Compared with germline, V lacks 6 bases and J lacks 7 bases; bases without a gene match: 6. According to the germline V gene, CDR1 reads SGHTA and CDR2 reads FQGNSA. With regard to this clone: Its recognized antigen is unknown. No much larger clone exists at a distance of one base, and base qualities are not known.

A FACSAria II was used to sort memory CD4+ T cells, defined as single viable CD3+CD4+CD8-CD45RO+ cells. To determine CMV serostatus, a Roche Elecsys assay was used that detects serum IgG against CMV pp150, pp28, p38 and p52. Following thawing, total CD4+ T cells were enriched through positive selection using CD4 magnetic microbeads. Samples originated from another study that specifically interrogated the CD4+ T cell memory repertoire. Peripheral blood mononuclear cells were isolated and cryopreserved according to standard operating procedures, and serum was stored at -80 degrees C. The staining relied on CD3-PerCP (BW264/56), CD4-APC (RPA-T4), CD45RO-PE (UCHT1) and CD8-Pacific Orange (3B5) antibodies, and Sytox blue was used to exclude non-viable cells. The Quick-DNA Microprep Kit was used to extract genomic DNA from the sorted cells. TCRbeta DNA was amplified with the immunoSEQ hsTCRbeta kit following the manufacturer's protocol. An Illumina MiSeq instrument was used to sequence the TCRbeta libraries. The study's own analysis went as follows. Once out-of-frame sequences had been removed, 2,200,000 or so distinct TCRbeta sequences were left, which works out to an average of around 67,000 per individual. Each individual was scored according to the count of 150 or so previously reported CMV-associated TCRbeta sequences and the total productive distinct TCRbeta count. A beta-binomial model was reimplemented in Python, and scikit-learn random forests with default parameters were trained on US cohort data. Classifier performance on the Belgian cohort was summarized as median AUC with percentile confidence intervals calculated over 10,000 bootstrap iterations. Held by TCRdb, this immuneACCESS table contains in-frame sequences only and omits some clones. Under half of the omission traces to an unresolved V gene where checked; the cause of the rest is unknown. D and trimming were read from the DNA, whereas the V and J calls and clone size are those reported in that table. For this sample there are about 52,000 clones; about four fifths appear just once. Of the sample, about 1.5% falls within the top ten clones.

Paper-wide results and their limitations: A median bootstrapped AUC of approximately 0.95 with a 95% CI of 0.76-1.00 was achieved on the Belgian cohort by the original-framework classifier. Among the 150 or so previously reported CMV-associated TCRbeta sequences, some 67 showed up in the CD4+ memory repertoires, with each one found in between one and five individuals. For CMV serostatus prediction, a median bootstrapped AUC of about 0.95 was reached with the original framework, and a median bootstrapped AUC of roughly 0.89 was reached with a US-trained random forest. Unlike the original study, which covered naive and memory CD4+ and CD8+ populations, the Belgian study sequenced only CD4+CD45RO+ memory cells. Results were interpreted as suggesting that the CMV-associated TCR signature is largely present in the CD4+ memory repertoire.

The source is an adult in good health and CMV-seropositive. Recombination linked TRBV7-2 to TRBJ1-6, with 7 junctional bases fitting TRBD1. The sample taken for sequencing was memory CD4+ T cells from blood. Here is the DNA: TGTGCCAGCAGACCGGGGACAGCAAATTCACCCCTCCACTTT. Its translation reads: CASRPGTANSPLHF.